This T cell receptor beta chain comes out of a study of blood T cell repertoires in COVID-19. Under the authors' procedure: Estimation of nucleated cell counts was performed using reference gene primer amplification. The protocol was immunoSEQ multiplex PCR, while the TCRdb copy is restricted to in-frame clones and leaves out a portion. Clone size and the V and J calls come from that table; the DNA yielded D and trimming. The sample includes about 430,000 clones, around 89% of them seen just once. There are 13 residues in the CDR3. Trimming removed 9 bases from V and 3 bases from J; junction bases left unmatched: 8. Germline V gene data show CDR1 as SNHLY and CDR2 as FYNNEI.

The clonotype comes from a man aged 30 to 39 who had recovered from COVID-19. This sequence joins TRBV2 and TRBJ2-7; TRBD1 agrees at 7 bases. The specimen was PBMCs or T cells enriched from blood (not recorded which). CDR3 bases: TGTGCCAGGGGTGGGCCAGGGGGCTACGAGCAGTACTTC. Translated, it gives CARGGPGGYEQYF.